This TCR beta chain was sequenced in a study of cytomegalovirus exposure and HLA in healthy donors. The PCR had 60 Vbeta and 13 Jbeta primers. Here immunoSEQ multiplex PCR was the method, and the copy in TCRdb shows in-frame clones only, minus some. The sample lists some 80,000 clones; 9.5% to 13% were seen once. This clone was observed a few times. Germline values: CDR1 SEHNR, CDR2 FQNEAQ (reference sequence). This CDR3 region has 15 residues. The V end lost 1 base, the J end lost 2 bases, and 6 bases lay between the germline ends. The sample consisted of PBMCs. This chain links TRBV7-9 with TRBJ2-6; D might be TRBD1 (5 bases). The TCR originated in a man in his 60s in good health and CMV-seropositive. CDR3 in amino acids: CASSLEGAGANVLTF. Written as DNA, the CDR3 is TGTGCCAGCAGCTTAGAAGGGGCTGGGGCCAACGTCCTGACTTTC.